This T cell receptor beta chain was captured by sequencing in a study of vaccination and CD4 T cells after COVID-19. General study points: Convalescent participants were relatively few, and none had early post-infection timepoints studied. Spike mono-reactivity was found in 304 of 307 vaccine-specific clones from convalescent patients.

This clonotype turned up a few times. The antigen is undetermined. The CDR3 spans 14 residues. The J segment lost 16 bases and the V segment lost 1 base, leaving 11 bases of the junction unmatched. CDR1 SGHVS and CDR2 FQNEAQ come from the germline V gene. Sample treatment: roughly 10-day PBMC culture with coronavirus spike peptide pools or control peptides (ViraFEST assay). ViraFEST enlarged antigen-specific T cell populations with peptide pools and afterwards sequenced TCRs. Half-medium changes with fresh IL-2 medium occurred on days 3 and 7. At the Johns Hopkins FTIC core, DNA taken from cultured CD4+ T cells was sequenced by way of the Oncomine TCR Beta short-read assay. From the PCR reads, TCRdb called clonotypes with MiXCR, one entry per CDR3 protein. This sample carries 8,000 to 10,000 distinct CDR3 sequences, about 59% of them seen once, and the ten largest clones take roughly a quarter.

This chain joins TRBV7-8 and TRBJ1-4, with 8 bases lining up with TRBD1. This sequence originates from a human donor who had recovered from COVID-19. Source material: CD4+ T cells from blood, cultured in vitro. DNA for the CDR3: TGTGCCAGCAGCTTAGGGTCCGACAGGGGAAGCCCGTTTTTT. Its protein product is CASSLGSDRGSPFF.